The 8 T cell receptor beta chains given below trace back to one sample, sequenced in a study of T cell repertoires in cytomegalovirus infection. TCRdb reanalysed the reads using MiXCR and keeps one entry per CDR3 protein. The sample holds 400,000 to 550,000 distinct CDR3 sequences, around 10% seen once. Sample: PBMCs. Receptors were obtained from a human donor in good health (CMV status not recorded). Some clones in this sample may be carry-over from other donors' samples.

This clonotype was counted ten times or more. This chain links TRBV5-6 with TRBJ1-4, with TRBD1 matching over 9 bases. Germline CDR1 reads SGHDT; CDR2 reads YYEEEE. J was trimmed by 8 bases and V by 4 bases; bases with no gene match: 6. This CDR3 is built from 14 residues. Here the CDR3 DNA reads TGTGCCAGCAGCGTCGGGACAGGGTACGAAAAACTGTTTTTT. This encodes CASSVGTGYEKLFF.

V gene TRBV20-1 combines with J gene TRBJ1-5; D is unresolved. The CDR3 contains 13 residues. The germline gives CDR1 DFQATT, CDR2 SNEGSKA (reference sequence). The germline V and J ends were trimmed by 3 bases and 3 bases, with 9 bases remaining between them. The CDR3 bases are TGCAGTGCTAGTATACGGATCAATCAGCCCCAGCATTTT. This translates into CSASIRINQPQHF.

In its sample, this clonotype was seen a few times. The rearrangement links TRBV19 to TRBJ2-1; 8 nucleotides align to TRBD1. The CDR3 length is 13 residues. The V segment lost 10 bases and the J segment 4 bases; nucleotides outside the gene matches: 6. Germline loops: CDR1 LNHDA, CDR2 SQIVND (reference sequence). The CDR3 nucleotides read TGTGCCACTAGGACAGGGCCTTACAATGAGCAGTTCTTC. As protein: CATRTGPYNEQFF.

This clonotype was seen at least ten times. This rearrangement joins TRBV25-1 to TRBJ1-2, with D possibly matching TRBD1 (5 bases). V lost 7 bases to trimming and J lost 0 bases, with 15 bases between them. The CDR3 consists of 15 residues. CDR1 is MGHDK, CDR2 SYGVNS, per germline. The CDR3 loop reads CASTSSRDSNYGYTF. DNA of the CDR3: TGTGCCAGCACCTCCTCCAGGGATTCTAACTATGGCTACACCTTC.

The chain is built from TRBV29-1 and TRBJ1-2; 7 bases are a match to TRBD1. V was clipped by 8 bases and J by 4 bases; unmatched bases: 19. The CDR3 totals 16 residues. Germline V gene sequence: CDR1 SQVTM, CDR2 ANQGSEA. CDR3 in DNA: TGCAGCCCCCGGGACAGCACGGCTAGGGATTTCTATGGCTACACCTTC. It encodes CSPRDSTARDFYGYTF. Filled out from reference TRBV29-1 and TRBJ1-2, the complete variable domain reads SAVISQKPSRDICQRGTSLTIQCQVDSQVTMMFWYRQQPGQSLTLIATANQGSEATYESGFVIDKFPISRPNLTFSTLTVSNMSPEDSSIYLCSPRDSTARDFYGYTFGSGTRLTVV.

V gene TRBV5-1 combines with J gene TRBJ2-1, with D possibly TRBD1 on 6 matching bases. CDR3 length: 17 residues. The ends were cut back, 2 bases at V and 1 base at J, with 16 bases in the middle. Looked up from germline, CDR1 is SGHRS and CDR2 is YFSETQ. The CDR3 is CASSFRTANPSYNEQFF. CDR3 nucleotides: TGCGCCAGCAGCTTCAGGACAGCGAACCCTTCCTACAATGAGCAGTTCTTC.

V usage is TRBV27 and J usage is TRBJ2-3; 8 nucleotides line up with TRBD1. The CDR3 covers 17 residues. Germline trimming cut 4 bases from V and 0 bases from J; bases unmatched to any gene: 9. Germline assignment: CDR1 MNHEY and CDR2 SMNVEV (reference sequence). DNA for the CDR3: TGTGCCAGCAGTTCCCTGAGGACAGGGATGAGCACAGATACGCAGTATTTT. This sequence encodes CASSSLRTGMSTDTQYF.

This clonotype was observed at least ten times. This rearrangement joins TRBV5-1 to TRBJ2-1; 12 bases are a match to TRBD2. With V trimmed by 4 bases and J by 7 bases, 6 bases remained unmatched. CDR3 length: 15 residues. CDR1 SGHRS and CDR2 YFSETQ come from the germline V gene. The DNA of the CDR3 is TGCGCCAGCAGCGTAACTAGCGGGAGGTGGAATGAGCAGTTCTTC. It translates to CASSVTSGRWNEQFF. The whole variable domain, filled in from reference TRBV5-1 and TRBJ2-1, reads KAGVTQTPRYLIKTRGQQVTLSCSPISGHRSVSWYQQTPGQGLQFLFEYFSETQRNKGNFPGRFSGRQFSNSRSEMNVSTLELGDSALYLCASSVTSGRWNEQFFGPGTRLTVL.